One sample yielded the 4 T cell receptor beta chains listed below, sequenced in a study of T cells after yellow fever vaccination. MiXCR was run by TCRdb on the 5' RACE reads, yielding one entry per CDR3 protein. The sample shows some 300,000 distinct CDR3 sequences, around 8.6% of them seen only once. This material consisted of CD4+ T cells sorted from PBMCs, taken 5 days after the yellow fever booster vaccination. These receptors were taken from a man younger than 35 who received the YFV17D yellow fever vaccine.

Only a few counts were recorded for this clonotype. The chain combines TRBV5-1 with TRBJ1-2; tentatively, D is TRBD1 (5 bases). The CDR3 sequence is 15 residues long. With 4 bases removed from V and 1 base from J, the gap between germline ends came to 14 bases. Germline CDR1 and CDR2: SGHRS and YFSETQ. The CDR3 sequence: CASSPGGSLNYGYTF. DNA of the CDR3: TGCGCCAGCAGCCCGGGGGGAAGCCTTAACTATGGCTACACCTTC.

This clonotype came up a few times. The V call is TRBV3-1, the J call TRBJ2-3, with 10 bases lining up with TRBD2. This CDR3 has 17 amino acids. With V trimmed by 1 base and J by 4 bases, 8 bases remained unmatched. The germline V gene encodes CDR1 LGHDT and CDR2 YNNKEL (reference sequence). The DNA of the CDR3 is TGTGCCAGCAGCCAAGGGAACCCGGGACTAGCGTCAGATACGCAGTATTTT. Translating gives CASSQGNPGLASDTQYF.

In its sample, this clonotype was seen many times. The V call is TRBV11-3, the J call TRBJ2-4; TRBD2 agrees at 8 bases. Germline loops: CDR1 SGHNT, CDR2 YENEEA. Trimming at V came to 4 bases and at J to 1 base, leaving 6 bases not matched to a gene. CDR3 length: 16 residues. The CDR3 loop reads CASSSGRGAAKNIQYF. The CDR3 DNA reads TGTGCCAGCAGCTCCGGGCGGGGGGCGGCCAAAAACATTCAGTACTTC.

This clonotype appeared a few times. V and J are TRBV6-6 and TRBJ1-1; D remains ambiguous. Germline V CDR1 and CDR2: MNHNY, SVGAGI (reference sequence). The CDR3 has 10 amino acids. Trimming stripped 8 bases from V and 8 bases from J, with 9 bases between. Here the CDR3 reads CASSAAEAFF. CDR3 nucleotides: TGTGCCAGCTCGGCTGCGGAAGCTTTCTTT.